The rows below give T cell receptor beta chains drawn from one sample of a study of blood T cell repertoires in COVID-19. The method was immunoSEQ multiplex PCR; TCRdb's version includes in-frame clones alone and lacks a portion of them. The table lists about 200,000 clones, roughly nine tenths of them singletons. The sequenced sample was peripheral blood. The origin of the receptors is a man aged 55 to 69 who had recovered from COVID-19. The CDR3 runs from the conserved cysteine through the conserved F or W. D genes are given only for firm matches. Clone size is shown for a subset of rows, as once, few, many or a class of expanded clone.

v_call: TRBV3-1/TRBV3-2; d_call: -; j_call: TRBJ2-3; clone_size: -; cdr3_aa: CASSQHAGLTDTQYF; cdr3_nt: TGTGCCAGCAGCCAGCACGCGGGGCTCACAGATACGCAGTATTTT
v_call: TRBV18; d_call: TRBD1; j_call: TRBJ1-1; clone_size: -; cdr3_aa: CASSPGTGTNTEAFF; cdr3_nt: TGTGCCAGCTCACCAGGGACAGGCACGAACACTGAAGCTTTCTTT
v_call: TRBV18; d_call: TRBD1; j_call: TRBJ1-2; clone_size: few; cdr3_aa: CASSPDRAYGYTF; cdr3_nt: TGTGCCAGCTCGCCAGACAGGGCGTATGGCTACACCTTC
v_call: TRBV6-6; d_call: TRBD2; j_call: TRBJ2-7; clone_size: -; cdr3_aa: CASRLSGNEQYF; cdr3_nt: TGTGCCAGCAGGCTCAGCGGGAACGAGCAGTACTTC
v_call: TRBV28; d_call: -; j_call: TRBJ1-6; clone_size: -; cdr3_aa: CASSPGGVSYNSPLHF; cdr3_nt: TGTGCCAGCAGCCCCGGGGGAGTCTCCTATAATTCACCCCTCCACTTT
v_call: TRBV2; d_call: -; j_call: TRBJ1-1; clone_size: once; cdr3_aa: CASRRGLNTEAFF; cdr3_nt: TGTGCCAGCAGAAGGGGGTTGAACACTGAAGCTTTCTTT
v_call: TRBV6-2/TRBV6-3; d_call: -; j_call: TRBJ2-3; clone_size: -; cdr3_aa: CASSYNRDSTDTQYF; cdr3_nt: TGTGCCAGCAGTTACAACAGGGATAGCACAGATACGCAGTATTTT
v_call: TRBV2; d_call: TRBD1; j_call: TRBJ1-1; clone_size: -; cdr3_aa: CASSGLDRLNTEAFF; cdr3_nt: TGTGCCAGCAGCGGTTTGGACAGGTTGAACACTGAAGCTTTCTTT
v_call: TRBV19; d_call: -; j_call: TRBJ2-5; clone_size: -; cdr3_aa: CASSAPGSRETQYF; cdr3_nt: TGTGCCAGTAGTGCCCCAGGATCCCGGGAGACCCAGTACTTC
v_call: TRBV28; d_call: -; j_call: TRBJ1-3; clone_size: -; cdr3_aa: CASSLRGGFGNTIYF; cdr3_nt: TGTGCCAGCAGTTTACGCGGGGGGTTTGGAAACACCATATATTTT
v_call: TRBV18; d_call: -; j_call: TRBJ2-3; clone_size: -; cdr3_aa: CASSPFGDTQYF; cdr3_nt: TGTGCCAGCTCACCCTTCGGAGATACGCAGTATTTT
v_call: TRBV6-5; d_call: -; j_call: TRBJ1-5; clone_size: -; cdr3_aa: CASSYGGASNQPQHF; cdr3_nt: TGTGCCAGCAGTTACGGGGGGGCTAGCAATCAGCCCCAGCATTTT
v_call: TRBV15; d_call: -; j_call: TRBJ2-1; clone_size: -; cdr3_aa: CATSKRLGGGWDEQFF; cdr3_nt: TGTGCCACCAGCAAGAGGCTGGGCGGAGGATGGGATGAGCAGTTCTTC
v_call: TRBV4-2; d_call: TRBD2; j_call: TRBJ2-1; clone_size: few; cdr3_aa: CASSRERGRSEQFF; cdr3_nt: TGTGCCAGCAGCCGTGAGCGGGGGAGGAGTGAGCAGTTCTTC
v_call: TRBV3-1/TRBV3-2; d_call: TRBD1; j_call: TRBJ1-4; clone_size: once; cdr3_aa: CASSQPGQGSTNEKLFF; cdr3_nt: TGTGCCAGCAGCCAACCGGGACAGGGATCAACTAATGAAAAACTGTTTTTT
v_call: TRBV5-4; d_call: -; j_call: TRBJ1-6; clone_size: -; cdr3_aa: CASSRREVGSPLHF; cdr3_nt: TGTGCCAGCAGCCGCAGGGAGGTGGGTTCACCCCTCCACTTT
v_call: TRBV19; d_call: TRBD1; j_call: TRBJ1-1; clone_size: -; cdr3_aa: CASSLIGDRNTEAFF; cdr3_nt: TGTGCCAGTAGTTTGATAGGGGACAGGAACACTGAAGCTTTCTTT
v_call: TRBV30; d_call: -; j_call: TRBJ2-2; clone_size: -; cdr3_aa: CAWSRTGAGTGELFF; cdr3_nt: TGTGCCTGGAGCCGGACAGGTGCGGGAACCGGGGAGCTGTTTTTT
v_call: TRBV7-2; d_call: -; j_call: TRBJ2-7; clone_size: -; cdr3_aa: CASSLALQGIGSSYEQYF; cdr3_nt: TGTGCCAGCAGCTTAGCGCTCCAGGGTATAGGGTCCTCCTACGAGCAGTACTTC
v_call: TRBV3-1/TRBV3-2; d_call: TRBD2; j_call: TRBJ2-1; clone_size: -; cdr3_aa: CASSQDSGRPFF; cdr3_nt: TGTGCCAGCAGCCAAGATAGCGGGAGGCCGTTCTTC
v_call: TRBV4-1; d_call: -; j_call: TRBJ1-6; clone_size: once; cdr3_aa: CASSQEGRNSYNSPLHF; cdr3_nt: TGCGCCAGCAGCCAAGAGGGGAGAAACTCCTATAATTCACCCCTCCACTTT
v_call: TRBV9; d_call: -; j_call: TRBJ2-1; clone_size: -; cdr3_aa: CASSVGAGMVTIEQFF; cdr3_nt: TGTGCCAGCAGCGTAGGGGCGGGAATGGTCACGATTGAGCAGTTCTTC
v_call: TRBV21-1; d_call: -; j_call: TRBJ2-7; clone_size: -; cdr3_aa: CASNPGGVWTYEQYF; cdr3_nt: TGTGCCAGCAATCCGGGGGGGGTTTGGACCTACGAGCAGTACTTC
v_call: TRBV7-3; d_call: -; j_call: TRBJ2-3; clone_size: -; cdr3_aa: CASSLNQGTQYF; cdr3_nt: TGTGCCAGCAGCTTAAACCAGGGGACGCAGTATTTT
v_call: TRBV7-9; d_call: -; j_call: TRBJ1-1; clone_size: few; cdr3_aa: CASSARGQNTEAFF; cdr3_nt: TGTGCCAGCAGCGCGAGGGGACAGAACACTGAAGCTTTCTTT
v_call: TRBV4-3; d_call: TRBD2; j_call: TRBJ2-1; clone_size: few; cdr3_aa: CASSQEGTSGRVEQFF; cdr3_nt: TGCGCCAGCAGCCAAGAAGGAACTAGCGGGAGGGTTGAGCAGTTCTTC
v_call: TRBV18; d_call: -; j_call: TRBJ1-1; clone_size: -; cdr3_aa: CASSPQNRRETEAFF; cdr3_nt: TGTGCCAGCTCACCACAAAACAGAAGAGAGACTGAAGCTTTCTTT
v_call: TRBV5-1; d_call: -; j_call: TRBJ2-1; clone_size: -; cdr3_aa: CASSSSPGTMPYNEQFF; cdr3_nt: TGCGCCAGCAGCTCGTCCCCCGGGACAATGCCCTACAATGAGCAGTTCTTC
v_call: TRBV7-3; d_call: TRBD1; j_call: TRBJ2-2; clone_size: once; cdr3_aa: CASSQDRHTGELFF; cdr3_nt: TGTGCCAGCAGCCAGGACAGGCACACCGGGGAGCTGTTTTTT
v_call: TRBV19; d_call: -; j_call: TRBJ1-1; clone_size: -; cdr3_aa: CASQGNTEAFF; cdr3_nt: TGTGCCAGTCAGGGGAACACTGAAGCTTTCTTT
v_call: TRBV3-1/TRBV3-2; d_call: -; j_call: TRBJ2-1; clone_size: once; cdr3_aa: CASSQETGDHYNEQFF; cdr3_nt: TGTGCCAGCAGCCAAGAGACGGGGGACCACTACAATGAGCAGTTCTTC
v_call: TRBV5-1; d_call: TRBD1; j_call: TRBJ2-3; clone_size: -; cdr3_aa: CASSLGLDRSVDTQYF; cdr3_nt: TGCGCCAGCAGCTTGGGGTTGGACAGGTCCGTAGATACGCAGTATTTT
v_call: TRBV29-1; d_call: -; j_call: TRBJ1-1; clone_size: -; cdr3_aa: CSALRNRANTEAFF; cdr3_nt: TGCAGCGCTCTTCGGAACAGGGCCAACACTGAAGCTTTCTTT
v_call: TRBV5-6; d_call: TRBD1; j_call: TRBJ2-5; clone_size: -; cdr3_aa: CASSFTRDRGETQYF; cdr3_nt: TGTGCCAGCAGCTTTACCAGGGACAGGGGTGAGACCCAGTACTTC
v_call: TRBV10-2; d_call: -; j_call: TRBJ2-5; clone_size: -; cdr3_aa: CASSEAGRETQYF; cdr3_nt: TGCGCCAGCAGTGAGGCAGGGCGGGAGACCCAGTACTTC
v_call: TRBV7-2; d_call: TRBD1; j_call: TRBJ1-6; clone_size: -; cdr3_aa: CASSLVQGSSPLHF; cdr3_nt: TGTGCCAGCAGCTTAGTACAGGGGTCTTCACCCCTCCACTTT
v_call: TRBV7-2; d_call: TRBD1; j_call: TRBJ2-3; clone_size: -; cdr3_aa: CASSPFPPNTGVRGDTQYF; cdr3_nt: TGTGCCAGCAGCCCATTTCCGCCGAACACAGGGGTCCGAGGGGATACGCAGTATTTT
v_call: TRBV9; d_call: -; j_call: TRBJ1-3; clone_size: -; cdr3_aa: CASSVEQGNTIYF; cdr3_nt: TGTGCCAGCAGCGTAGAGCAAGGAAACACCATATATTTT
v_call: TRBV5-6; d_call: -; j_call: TRBJ1-2; clone_size: -; cdr3_aa: CASSLFRGIYGYTF; cdr3_nt: TGTGCCAGCAGCTTGTTCAGGGGCATCTATGGCTACACCTTC
v_call: TRBV6-5; d_call: -; j_call: TRBJ2-7; clone_size: -; cdr3_aa: CASSPTSTGGTYF; cdr3_nt: TGTGCCAGCAGTCCCACTTCGACAGGAGGAACGTACTTC
v_call: TRBV19; d_call: TRBD1; j_call: TRBJ1-3; clone_size: -; cdr3_aa: CASSRTGVDTIYF; cdr3_nt: TGTGCCAGTAGCCGGACAGGGGTTGACACCATATATTTT
v_call: TRBV28; d_call: -; j_call: TRBJ1-3; clone_size: once; cdr3_aa: CASSPRTETIYF; cdr3_nt: TGTGCCAGCAGTCCTAGGACTGAAACCATATATTTT
v_call: TRBV30; d_call: -; j_call: TRBJ2-1; clone_size: once; cdr3_aa: CAWGMGAVNEQFF; cdr3_nt: TGTGCCTGGGGGATGGGAGCCGTTAATGAGCAGTTCTTC
v_call: TRBV12-5; d_call: TRBD1; j_call: TRBJ2-2; clone_size: -; cdr3_aa: CASGAGGSGELFF; cdr3_nt: TGTGCTAGTGGCGCAGGGGGATCCGGGGAGCTGTTTTTT
v_call: TRBV5-4; d_call: -; j_call: TRBJ2-1; clone_size: -; cdr3_aa: CASSSVGGVHGYNEQFF; cdr3_nt: TGTGCCAGCAGCTCCGTGGGGGGAGTACACGGCTACAATGAGCAGTTCTTC
v_call: TRBV2; d_call: -; j_call: TRBJ1-5; clone_size: -; cdr3_aa: CASSEEHDSNQPQHF; cdr3_nt: TGTGCCAGCAGTGAAGAGCACGATAGCAATCAGCCCCAGCATTTT
v_call: TRBV11-1; d_call: TRBD1; j_call: TRBJ1-4; clone_size: -; cdr3_aa: CASSLRTGRTEKLFF; cdr3_nt: TGTGCCAGCAGCCTCCGGACAGGGAGGACTGAAAAACTGTTTTTT
v_call: TRBV2; d_call: TRBD1; j_call: TRBJ2-1; clone_size: -; cdr3_aa: CASRPTGFEQFF; cdr3_nt: TGTGCCAGCAGGCCGACAGGGTTTGAGCAGTTCTTC
v_call: TRBV5-1; d_call: -; j_call: TRBJ1-4; clone_size: -; cdr3_aa: CASSLAPDEKLFF; cdr3_nt: TGCGCCAGCAGCTTGGCCCCTGATGAAAAACTGTTTTTT
v_call: TRBV11-2; d_call: TRBD2; j_call: TRBJ2-5; clone_size: -; cdr3_aa: CASSSWTSRETQYF; cdr3_nt: TGTGCCAGCAGCTCTTGGACTAGCCGAGAGACCCAGTACTTC
v_call: TRBV15; d_call: TRBD1; j_call: TRBJ2-7; clone_size: -; cdr3_aa: CATSRRTGGYYEQYF; cdr3_nt: TGTGCCACCAGCAGAAGGACAGGGGGCTATTACGAGCAGTACTTC
v_call: TRBV7-9; d_call: -; j_call: TRBJ1-2; clone_size: -; cdr3_aa: CASSLGADYGYTF; cdr3_nt: TGTGCCAGCAGCTTAGGGGCAGACTATGGCTACACCTTC
v_call: TRBV19; d_call: TRBD1; j_call: TRBJ1-1; clone_size: -; cdr3_aa: CASSSGQGRTEAFF; cdr3_nt: TGTGCCAGTAGTTCCGGACAGGGGAGGACTGAAGCTTTCTTT
v_call: TRBV6-5; d_call: -; j_call: TRBJ1-1; clone_size: once; cdr3_aa: CATGVGTEAFF; cdr3_nt: TGTGCCACAGGGGTGGGCACTGAAGCTTTCTTT
v_call: TRBV6-5; d_call: -; j_call: TRBJ2-7; clone_size: once; cdr3_aa: CASSLRLQDSYEQYF; cdr3_nt: TGTGCCAGCAGTTTACGTCTCCAGGATTCCTACGAGCAGTACTTC